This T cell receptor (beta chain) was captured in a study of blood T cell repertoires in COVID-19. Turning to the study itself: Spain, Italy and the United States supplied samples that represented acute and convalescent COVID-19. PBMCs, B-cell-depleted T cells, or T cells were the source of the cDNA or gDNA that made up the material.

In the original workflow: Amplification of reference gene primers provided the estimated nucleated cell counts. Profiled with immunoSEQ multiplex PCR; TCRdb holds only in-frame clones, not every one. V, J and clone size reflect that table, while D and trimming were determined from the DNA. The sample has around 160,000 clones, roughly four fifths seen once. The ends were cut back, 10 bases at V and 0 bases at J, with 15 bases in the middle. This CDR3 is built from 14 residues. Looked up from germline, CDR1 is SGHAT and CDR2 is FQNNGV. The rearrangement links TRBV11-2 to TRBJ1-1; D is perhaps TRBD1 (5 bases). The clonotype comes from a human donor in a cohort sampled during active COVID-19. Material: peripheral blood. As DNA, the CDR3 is TGTGCCACGCAAACTGACAGCGTGAACACTGAAGCTTTCTTT. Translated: CATQTDSVNTEAFF.